This T cell receptor beta chain was captured by sequencing in a study of tumor and adjacent non-tumor tissue in lung cancer. This sample's RNA came from whole unsorted tissue. Broader study findings: Shorter survival was associated with higher TCR diversity in tumors. Tumor repertoires had a smaller top 100 clone share than normal lung.

Of note for this clonotype: Its specificity is unknown.

TCRbeta libraries were built with three rounds of nested PCR, modified from ARM-PCR. TCRdb reanalysed the multiplex PCR reads using MiXCR and keeps one entry per CDR3 protein. Here the sample spans 90,000 or so distinct CDR3 sequences, around 57% being singletons. Trimming stripped 2 bases from V and 3 bases from J, with 15 bases between. Germline CDR1 reads SGHRS; CDR2 reads YFSETQ. The CDR3 covers 15 residues. Sequenced sample: lung tumor tissue. The V gene is TRBV5-1, the J gene TRBJ2-7; D might be TRBD1 or TRBD2, each matching 5 bases. This clonotype was sampled from a man in his 70s with non-small cell lung cancer. The CDR3 bases are TGCGCCAGCAGCTTCTCCGGGACGCGGGTCTACGAGCAGTACTTC. It specifies CASSFSGTRVYEQYF.